This T cell receptor (beta chain) is from a study of cytomegalovirus exposure and HLA in healthy donors. Germline CDR1 reads LGHNA; CDR2 reads YNFKEQ. This CDR3 is built from 16 residues. V was pared by 5 bases and J by 0 bases, with 14 bases between. The PCR had 60 Vbeta and 13 Jbeta primers. The table came from immunoSEQ multiplex PCR; TCRdb's copy has only in-frame clones and leaves some out. The sample yields 160,000 or so clones, approximately 80% seen once. The TCR comes from a woman between 35 and 50 years old in good health and CMV-seropositive. This sequence joins TRBV4-2 and TRBJ1-3; no definite D call. Sequencing input: PBMCs. DNA of the CDR3: TGTGCCAGCAGCTCCCGGGGAGCGATCTCTGGAAACACCATATATTTT. Translation: CASSSRGAISGNTIYF.